The T cell receptor (beta chain) under discussion was sequenced for a study of T cell responses to AZD1222 COVID-19 vaccine. The count of this clone is one. Sequenced by immunoSEQ multiplex PCR; TCRdb stores in-frame clones only, minus some. The sample includes about 180,000 clones, roughly 88% of them seen just once. Trimming pared 5 bases from V and 1 base from J, leaving 9 bases between. Germline CDR1 SGHRS, CDR2 YFSETQ. The CDR3 contains 13 residues. The TCR sequence derives from an adult in good health. The sample was peripheral blood, taken on day 0 of AZD1222 vaccination. The chain combines TRBV5-1 with TRBJ1-1; TRBD1 is a possible D gene (6 bases). The CDR3 nucleotides are TGCGCCAGCAGTGCGACAGGGAACACTGAAGCTTTCTTT. Residues: CASSATGNTEAFF.